This T cell receptor (beta chain) emerged from a study of T cells in Graves' hyperthyroidism and ophthalmopathy. TCR beta CDR3 region amplification was performed from RNA transcripts. The HTBI set primed first-round TCR CDR3 RT-PCR. From the multiplex PCR reads, TCRdb called clonotypes with MiXCR, one entry per CDR3 protein. The table shows about 840,000 distinct CDR3 sequences, with around 39% occurring only once. This clonotype has a count of ten or more. What it recognizes is unknown. CDR1 and CDR2 (germline): WNHNN, SYGVQD (reference sequence). Trimming pared 3 bases from V and 1 base from J, leaving 13 bases between. The CDR3 loop spans 16 amino acids. Findings and limits, study-wide: Researchers found most expanded thyroid clonotypes above 0.001 in blood as well. From stable hyperthyroidism, ophthalmopathy was separated by a 13 V-J model.

The TCR originated in a man between 18 and 35 years old with Graves' hyperthyroidism. Input material: blood. The chain recombines TRBV10-1 with TRBJ1-3; no reliable D call. The CDR3 spells CASSEGRGRSGNTIYF. Written as DNA, the CDR3 is TGCGCCAGCAGTGAAGGCCGCGGTCGATCTGGAAACACCATATATTTT.